The TCR beta chain described here comes from a study of blood T cells in healthy people across ages (dated by TCRdb to 2013 to 2016). About the full investigation: In model experiments, roughly one uniquely barcoded TCR beta cDNA molecule per two T cells was captured by template switching. To avoid experimental bias, donors of different ages were randomly spread across the sequencing lanes. Using deep sequencing normalized with unique cDNA molecular identifiers, the study measured how TCR beta repertoire diversity changes with age. Donors were grouped into four age groups: young (average approximately 15 years), middle-aged (over 35), aged (around 60) and long-lived (just over 80). The study analyzed two additional independent replicas of 1 million unique cDNA reads from the same blood draw for two donors, one aged 18 to 30 and one aged 80 or older. Study-wide findings and limitations: Estimates of total diversity from one million sequenced T cells were regarded as lower bounds and underestimates. Because profiling used bulk unsorted PBMCs, naive and antigen-experienced compartments could not be compared conclusively. Compared with the aged group, more naive CD4+ T cells, fewer expanded clones and increased TCR diversity were shown by the long-lived group, suggesting age selection. There was a strong correlation between observed TCR beta diversity and the percentage of naive T cells measured by flow cytometry. Observed TCR beta diversity per million T cells fell roughly linearly with age, and a significant reduction was already apparent by age around 40. Because donor CMV infection status was unknown, age-related changes in expanded clonotypes were potentially confounded.

The library relied on 5' RACE. Sequenced using an Illumina HiSeq 2500. A second PCR of about 7 to 12 cycles was run with a J-beta primer mix and a sample-barcoded 5' primer. A template-switch 5' adaptor carrying 12 random nucleotides introduced a unique molecular identifier onto each TCR beta cDNA molecule. Each sample yielded at least 2.5 million CDR3-containing paired-end reads. The Mint cDNA synthesis kit, primed by a TRBC-specific oligonucleotide, was used to synthesize first-strand cDNA from all RNA. After uracil-DNA glycosylase treatment, a first 18-cycle PCR used universal primers M1SS and BC2_uni_R on all cDNA. On the study's bioinformatics: Each sample was normalized by randomly selecting 1 million high-quality reads, each carrying a distinct molecular identifier. Instead of being binned into consensus sequences, reads that shared molecular identifiers were thrown out. MiTCR, run with a Q25 quality threshold and the strictest error-elimination algorithm, handled CDR3 identification, clonotype clustering and error correction. A nonparametric unseen species model with Euler transformation was used to estimate lower-bound total TCR beta diversity. The public sequencing data were trimmed at Q25 with fastp and processed into clonotypes with MiXCR by TCRdb, which kept only in-frame beta chains. For every CDR3 protein sequence, its rows merge into one entry that carries the most common genes and DNA. Clone size and V and J calls follow TCRdb, not the original study. This sample gives about 800,000 distinct CDR3 sequences in total; about 42% of them show up just once. 15% to 20% of the sample is in the top ten clones.

The roughly 39 donors, aged about 6 to 95 years, were systemically healthy Caucasian individuals from Russia. Around 10 milliliters of peripheral blood were collected from each donor into EDTA-treated Vacutainer tubes. Ficoll-Paque density-gradient centrifugation was used to isolate PBMCs, with at least 6 million per sample. Trizol reagent was used to extract total RNA from PBMCs, with at least 5.5 micrograms per sample. For every donor, flow cytometry on a PBMC aliquot measured the percentage of naive CD45RAhigh/CD27high T cells. There are a few counts of this clonotype. Its recognized antigen is unknown. No much larger clone exists at a distance of one base, and base qualities are not known. Inclusive of the bounding cysteine and phenylalanine, the CDR3 is 16 residues long. The entry retains the CDR3 DNA only, 48 bases that are in frame from base 1. Deletion took 0 bases off V and 3 bases off J, with a span of 15 bases between the germline ends. CDR1 and CDR2 were assigned from the germline V gene as SGHRS and YFSETQ.

The sample consisted of blood. The origin of this receptor is a man older than 75 in good health. The sequence is built from TRBV5-1 and TRBJ2-5; the best D guess is TRBD2, with 6 bases matching. The sequenced DNA: TGCGCCAGCAGCTTGGCCGGGCAGCGGGTAGAAGAGACCCAGTACTTC. This codes for CASSLAGQRVEETQYF.